The source of this T cell receptor (beta chain) is a study of T cell responses to AZD1222 COVID-19 vaccine. The CDR3 consists of 15 residues. V lost 7 bases, J lost 0 bases, and 10 bases lay in between. The V gene's germline CDR1 is MDHEN and CDR2 SYDVKM. Study results and caveats: Possibly, clonal diversity was underestimated; donors were largely white British and included more females. Repertoires in all cases were sampled only once the peak T cell response had passed. Just a handful of people given AZD1222 tested seropositive at baseline.

For this clone: Its target is not known.

Produced via immunoSEQ multiplex PCR; TCRdb's table is partial and in-frame only. The data hold more than 65,000 clones, with about 86% observed a single time. Source: peripheral blood, taken on day 0 of AZD1222 vaccination. This chain links TRBV28 with TRBJ2-6; D uncertain. This clonotype was obtained from an adult in good health. CDR3 sequence (DNA): TGTGCCAGCAAGCTAGGGCCCTCTGGGGCCAACGTCCTGACTTTC. Its protein is CASKLGPSGANVLTF.